These T cell receptor beta chains were read from a single sample in a study of blood T cell repertoires in COVID-19. Assay used: immunoSEQ multiplex PCR; TCRdb lists only in-frame clones, some missing. The sample yields approximately 31,000 clones, 89% seen once. The material sequenced was peripheral blood. The receptors were sampled from a man at least 80 years old with acute or convalescent COVID-19. The CDR3 runs from the conserved cysteine through the conserved F or W. A D gene is named only where the DNA matches it firmly. Clone size is stated in some rows and not others, as once, few, many or a class when expanded.

>-|TRBV3-1/TRBV3-2|TRBJ2-5|few
TGTGCCAGCAGCCAAGACTGGAGCAGGGCAGAGACCCAGTACTTC
CASSQDWSRAETQYF
>-|TRBV7-2|TRBJ2-7|-
TGTGCCAGCAGGGACAGTTCCAGAGGCTACGAGCAGTACTTC
CASRDSSRGYEQYF
>TRBD1|TRBV19|TRBJ2-7|once
TGTGCCACCTCTCGAACAGGGGGGAACGAGCAGTACTTC
CATSRTGGNEQYF
>TRBD2|TRBV15|TRBJ2-2|-
TGTGCCACCAGCAGAGAACTAGCGGGGAACACCGGGGAGCTGTTTTTT
CATSRELAGNTGELFF
>-|TRBV19|TRBJ1-5|-
TGTGCCAGTAGTATACAGGGTTATCAGCCCCAGCATTTT
CASSIQGYQPQHF
>-|TRBV7-8|TRBJ1-1|-
TGTGCCAGCAGCTTCAGCTATGGACAGAACACTGAAGCTTTCTTT
CASSFSYGQNTEAFF
>-|TRBV28|TRBJ1-4|-
TGTGCCAGCAGTTTGCAGGGAACAACTAATGAAAAACTGTTTTTT
CASSLQGTTNEKLFF
>TRBD1|TRBV2|TRBJ2-6|few
TGTGCCGCCGGGACAGGGGGCTCTGGGGCCAACGTCCTGACTTTC
CAAGTGGSGANVLTF
>TRBD2|TRBV27|TRBJ2-7|medium-sized
TGTGCCAGCAGTACCACTAGCGGGAGCTCCTACGAGCAGTACTTC
CASSTTSGSSYEQYF
>-|TRBV19|TRBJ1-1|-
TGTGCCAGTAGAGCCATCGGGAACACTGAAGCTTTCTTT
CASRAIGNTEAFF
>TRBD1|TRBV5-1|TRBJ2-1|-
TGCGCCAGCAGCTTACTGACAGGGTCCTACAATGAGCAGTTCTTC
CASSLLTGSYNEQFF
>TRBD1|TRBV29-1|TRBJ1-2|-
TGCAGCGTTGGGACAGGGGGCGCGGGGAACTATGGCTACACCTTC
CSVGTGGAGNYGYTF
>TRBD1|TRBV30|TRBJ1-5|-
TGTGCCCAGGACAGGGGTAGGGGTCAGCCCCAGCATTTT
CAQDRGRGQPQHF
>-|TRBV30|TRBJ2-1|few
TGTGCCTGGAGTAGTATGGGGGCCGAGCAGTTCTTC
CAWSSMGAEQFF
>TRBD1|TRBV4-2|TRBJ1-1|-
TGTGCCAGCAGCCAAGGGGACAGGGGATCCGCTGAAGCTTTCTTT
CASSQGDRGSAEAFF
>-|TRBV3-1/TRBV3-2|TRBJ1-5|few
TGTGCCAGCAGCCAAGCCAATAATCAGCCCCAGCATTTT
CASSQANNQPQHF
>-|TRBV10-3|TRBJ2-7|-
TGTGCCATCAGTGAGTCGTGGCAGGGGACCTACGAGCAGTACTTC
CAISESWQGTYEQYF
>-|TRBV5-4|TRBJ2-3|-
TGTGCCAGCAGCACTGGGGGGGCGGGAGCCACAGATACGCAGTATTTT
CASSTGGAGATDTQYF
>TRBD2|TRBV6-6|TRBJ2-5|-
TGTGCCAGCAGTTACCCGGGACTAGCGGGAGACGAGACCCAGTACTTC
CASSYPGLAGDETQYF
>TRBD2|TRBV11-2|TRBJ2-5|-
TGTGCCAGCAGCGGGACTAGCGGCCAAGAGACCCAGTACTTC
CASSGTSGQETQYF
>-|TRBV11-2|TRBJ2-7|-
TGTGCCAGCAGCTTAGGGGGCACCTACGAGCAGTACTTC
CASSLGGTYEQYF
>-|TRBV11-2|TRBJ1-2|-
TGTGCCAGCAGCTTAGATGCAGGGGTTGGCTACACCTTC
CASSLDAGVGYTF
>TRBD1|TRBV6-6|TRBJ1-2|-
TGTGCCAGCAGTTCCGGGACAGGGGTCGGCTACACCTTC
CASSSGTGVGYTF
>-|TRBV20-1|TRBJ1-1|-
TGCAGTGCCCCGACAGAGACTGAAGCTTTCTTT
CSAPTETEAFF
>TRBD2|TRBV5-1|TRBJ2-5|-
TGCGCCAGCAGCTTGGCCGCGGGGGACCAAGAGACCCAGTACTTC
CASSLAAGDQETQYF
>TRBD1|TRBV25-1|TRBJ1-4|-
TGTGCCAGCAGTGGGGGGACAGCAACAACTGAAAAACTGTTTTTT
CASSGGTATTEKLFF
>-|TRBV30|TRBJ2-1|-
TGTGCCTGGAGGGCACCCGGGGGTCCTGAGCAGTTCTTC
CAWRAPGGPEQFF
>-|TRBV12-3/TRBV12-4|TRBJ1-2|-
TGTGCCAGCAGTCGTCCTACAGATTTCGGCTACACCTTC
CASSRPTDFGYTF
>-|TRBV7-2|TRBJ2-2|-
TGTGCCAGCAGCCGGGGCGGGGCCAGGAGATCCGGGGAGCTGTTTTTT
CASSRGGARRSGELFF
>-|TRBV19|TRBJ1-1|-
TGTGCCAGTAGTCCCAGGGGCGGTAGGAACACTGAAGCTTTCTTT
CASSPRGGRNTEAFF
>-|TRBV7-2|TRBJ2-5|-
TGTGCCAGCAGCCCTCAGACCGCGTCAGGGGAGACCCAGTACTTC
CASSPQTASGETQYF
>TRBD1|TRBV2|TRBJ1-1|-
TGTGCCAGCAGTGAAAACAGGGGCAGCACTGAAGCTTTCTTT
CASSENRGSTEAFF
>-|TRBV5-6|TRBJ2-6|few
TGTGCCAGCAGCTTGGACTGGGGGGCCAACGTCCTGACTTTC
CASSLDWGANVLTF
>-|TRBV3-1/TRBV3-2|TRBJ2-3|-
TGTGCCAGCAGCCTCGCGACAGGCACAGATACGCAGTATTTT
CASSLATGTDTQYF
>TRBD1|TRBV12-3/TRBV12-4|TRBJ1-5|-
TGTGCCAGCAGGACAGGGAACCAGCCCCAGCATTTT
CASRTGNQPQHF
>-|TRBV5-6|TRBJ1-4|-
TGTGCCAGCAGTTCGGCCAGGGGCGAAAAACTGTTTTTT
CASSSARGEKLFF
>-|TRBV7-9|TRBJ1-5|-
TGTGCCAGCAGCTTGGGCTCGTCTAGCAATCAGCCCCAGCATTTT
CASSLGSSSNQPQHF
>-|TRBV18|TRBJ2-1|-
TGTGCCAGCTCATCGGACTATTTTGAGCAGTTCTTC
CASSSDYFEQFF
>-|TRBV5-4|TRBJ2-1|once
TGTGCCAGCAGCTCACCCCGGGACAAGGGGGGGAATGAGCAGTTCTTC
CASSSPRDKGGNEQFF
>TRBD2|TRBV30|TRBJ2-1|-
TGTGCCTGGAGAAGGGAGGGGAATGAGCAGTTCTTC
CAWRREGNEQFF
>TRBD1|TRBV24-1|TRBJ1-2|-
TGTGCCACCAGTGATCCGCAGGGGGACTATGGCTACACCTTC
CATSDPQGDYGYTF